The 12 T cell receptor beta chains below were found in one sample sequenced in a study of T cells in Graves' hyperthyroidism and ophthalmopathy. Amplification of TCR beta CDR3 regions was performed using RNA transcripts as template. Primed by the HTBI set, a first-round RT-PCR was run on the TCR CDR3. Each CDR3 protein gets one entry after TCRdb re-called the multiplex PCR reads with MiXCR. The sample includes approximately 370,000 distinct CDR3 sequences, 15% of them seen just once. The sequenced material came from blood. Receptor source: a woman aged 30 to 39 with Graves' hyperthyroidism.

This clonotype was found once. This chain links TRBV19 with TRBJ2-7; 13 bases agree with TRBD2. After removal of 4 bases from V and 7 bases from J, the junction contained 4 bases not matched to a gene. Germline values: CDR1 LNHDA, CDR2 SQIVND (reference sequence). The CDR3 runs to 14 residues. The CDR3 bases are TGTGCCAGTAGTAACGGACTAGCGGGAGATGAGCAGTACTTC. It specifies CASSNGLAGDEQYF.

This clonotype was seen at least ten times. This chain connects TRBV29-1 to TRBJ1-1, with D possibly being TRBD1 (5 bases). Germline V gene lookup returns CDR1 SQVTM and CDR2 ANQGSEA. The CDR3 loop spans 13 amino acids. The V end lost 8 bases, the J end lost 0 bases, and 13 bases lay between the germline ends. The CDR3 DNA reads TGCAGCTCGTTGGGGCGGATGAACACTGAAGCTTTCTTT. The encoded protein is CSSLGRMNTEAFF.

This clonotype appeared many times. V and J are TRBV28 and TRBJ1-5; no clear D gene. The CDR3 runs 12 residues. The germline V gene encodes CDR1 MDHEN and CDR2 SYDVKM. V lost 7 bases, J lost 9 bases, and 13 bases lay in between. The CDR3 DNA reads TGTGCCAGCACCAGGCGAGAGGGGCCCCAGCATTTT. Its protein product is CASTRREGPQHF.

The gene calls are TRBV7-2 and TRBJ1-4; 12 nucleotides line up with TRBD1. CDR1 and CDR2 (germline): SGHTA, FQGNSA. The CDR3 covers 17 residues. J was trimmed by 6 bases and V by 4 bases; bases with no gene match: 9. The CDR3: CASSSPRDRGRDEKLFF. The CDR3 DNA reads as TGTGCCAGCAGCTCCCCCCGGGACAGGGGGCGAGATGAAAAACTGTTTTTT.

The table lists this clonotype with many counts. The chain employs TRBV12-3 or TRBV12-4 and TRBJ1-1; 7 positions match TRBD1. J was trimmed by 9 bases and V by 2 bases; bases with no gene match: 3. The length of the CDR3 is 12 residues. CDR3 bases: TGTGCCAGCAGTTTAAGGGACAGCAAAGCTTTCTTT. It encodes CASSLRDSKAFF.

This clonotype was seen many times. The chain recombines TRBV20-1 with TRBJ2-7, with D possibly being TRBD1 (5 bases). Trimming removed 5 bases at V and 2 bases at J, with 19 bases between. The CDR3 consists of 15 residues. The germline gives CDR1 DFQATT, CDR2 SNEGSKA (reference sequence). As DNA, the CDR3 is TGCAGTGCTCACCCGTCCGCTGCAGGGACCTACGAGCAGTACTTC. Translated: CSAHPSAAGTYEQYF.

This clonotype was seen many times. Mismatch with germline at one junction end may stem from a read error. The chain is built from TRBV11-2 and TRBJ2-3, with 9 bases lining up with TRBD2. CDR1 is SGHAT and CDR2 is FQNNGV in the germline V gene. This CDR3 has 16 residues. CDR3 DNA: TGTGCCAGCAGCCTAGAGCTAGCGGGGCGCACAGATACGCAGTATTTT. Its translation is CASSLELAGRTDTQYF.

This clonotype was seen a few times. This CDR3 reads CASSLRREPYNEQFF. The CDR3 nucleotides are TGTGCCAGCAGCTTAAGGCGGGAACCCTACAATGAGCAGTTCTTC. The chain uses TRBV7-2 and TRBJ2-1, with D possibly TRBD2 on 6 matching bases. This CDR3 is 15 amino acids long. CDR1 is SGHTA and CDR2 is FQGNSA in the germline V gene. V was trimmed by 2 bases and J by 2 bases, leaving 10 bases between them.

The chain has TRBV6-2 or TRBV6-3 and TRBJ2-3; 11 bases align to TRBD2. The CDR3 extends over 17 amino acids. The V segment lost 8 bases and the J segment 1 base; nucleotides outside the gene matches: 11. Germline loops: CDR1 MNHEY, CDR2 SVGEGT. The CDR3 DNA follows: TGTGCCAGCGGAGGGACTAGCGGAGTCCTCGGCACAGATACGCAGTATTTT. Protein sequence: CASGGTSGVLGTDTQYF.

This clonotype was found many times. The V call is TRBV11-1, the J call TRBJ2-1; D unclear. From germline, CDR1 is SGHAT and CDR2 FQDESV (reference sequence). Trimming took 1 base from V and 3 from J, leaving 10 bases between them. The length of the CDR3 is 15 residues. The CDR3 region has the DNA TGTGCCAGCAGCTTAGGTAGTGGGAACTACAATGAGCAGTTCTTC. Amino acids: CASSLGSGNYNEQFF.

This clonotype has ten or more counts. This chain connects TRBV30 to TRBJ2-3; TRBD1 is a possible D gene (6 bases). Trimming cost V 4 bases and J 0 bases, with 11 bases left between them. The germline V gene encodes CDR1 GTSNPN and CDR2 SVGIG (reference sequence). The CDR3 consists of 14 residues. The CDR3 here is CAWTPGTSTDTQYF. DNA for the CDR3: TGTGCCTGGACTCCCGGGACAAGCACAGATACGCAGTATTTT.

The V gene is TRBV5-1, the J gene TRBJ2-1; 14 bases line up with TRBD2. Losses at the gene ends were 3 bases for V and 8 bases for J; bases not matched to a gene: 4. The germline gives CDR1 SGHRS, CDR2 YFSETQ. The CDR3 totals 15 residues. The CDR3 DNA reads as TGCGCCAGCAGCTGGACTAGCGGGAGGTCGGATGAGCAGTTCTTC. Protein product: CASSWTSGRSDEQFF.